The 21 T cell receptor beta chains reported below all come from one sample, sequenced in a study of blood T cell repertoires in COVID-19. This table comes from immunoSEQ multiplex PCR, and its TCRdb copy is limited to in-frame clones, with some not included. Of roughly 190,000 clones in the sample, 75% to 90% were seen once. Material for sequencing was peripheral blood. The receptors stem from a man between 60 and 75 years old with acute or convalescent COVID-19.

This chain links TRBV6-5 with TRBJ2-3, with a tentative D call TRBD1 (6 bases). CDR3 length equals 14 residues. CDR1 MNHEY and CDR2 SVGAGI come from the germline V gene. Trimming removed 6 bases at V and 6 bases at J, with 16 bases between. The CDR3 reads CASRRTGLGDTQYF. The CDR3 bases are TGTGCCAGCAGGCGAACAGGGTTGGGGGATACGCAGTATTTT.

V gene TRBV2 combines with J gene TRBJ1-3; D is uncertain. CDR1 is SNHLY and CDR2 is FYNNEI in the germline V gene. V lost 4 bases and J 4 bases, leaving 8 bases between the germline ends. This CDR3 comprises 13 residues. CDR3 bases: TGTGCCAGCAGTGGCGAGTCAGGAAACACCATATATTTT. Encoded protein: CASSGESGNTIYF.

J is TRBJ2-3 and V is TRBV5-1; perhaps TRBD2 as D (6 bases). The V gene's germline CDR1 is SGHRS and CDR2 YFSETQ. V was shortened by 7 bases and J by 3 bases, with 18 bases between the two germline ends. The length of the CDR3 is 15 residues. The CDR3 bases are TGCGCCAGCGATACCTCGGGGGAGCCTACAGATACGCAGTATTTT. It yields the protein CASDTSGEPTDTQYF.

V is TRBV6-2 or TRBV6-3 and J is TRBJ1-5, with 8 positions matching TRBD1. After removal of 4 bases from V and 5 bases from J, the junction contained 7 bases not matched to a gene. The CDR3 sequence is 15 residues long. CDR1 is MNHEY and CDR2 is SVGEGT in the germline V gene. CDR3 in amino acids: CASSWGQDPDQPQHF. DNA for the CDR3: TGTGCCAGCAGTTGGGGACAGGATCCCGATCAGCCCCAGCATTTT.

The chain is built from TRBV9 and TRBJ2-2, with a tentative D call TRBD2 (7 bases). V lost 6 bases and J 0 bases, leaving 18 bases between the germline ends. The CDR3 is made up of 17 amino acids. Germline V lookup: CDR1 SGDLS, CDR2 YYNGEE. CDR3 region: CASTSTSGGPNTGELFF. In nucleotides, the CDR3 is TGTGCCAGCACCTCCACCTCCGGGGGGCCGAACACCGGGGAGCTGTTTTTT.

The chain is built from TRBV6-1 and TRBJ2-7; 8 positions match TRBD1. The junction had 4 bases not matched to a gene; V was cut back by 0 bases and J by 3 bases. Germline CDR1 MNHNS, CDR2 SASEGT. This CDR3 is 15 amino acids long. The CDR3 spells CASSEAAGQGYEQYF. CDR3 in DNA: TGTGCCAGCAGTGAAGCGGCCGGACAGGGCTACGAGCAGTACTTC.

The J gene is TRBJ1-2, the V gene TRBV5-8; 8 positions match TRBD1. V lost 0 bases, J lost 6 bases, and 7 bases stayed unmatched. The CDR3 runs 15 residues. The V gene's germline CDR1 is SGHTS and CDR2 YDEGEE. CDR3 coding DNA: TGTGCCAGCAGCTTGGGGACAGGGTACGTGAATGGCTACACCTTC. Translation gives CASSLGTGYVNGYTF.

CDR3 bases: TGCGCCAGCAGCTACCTCCAAGGAACACCTAGCGGGGACTACGAGCAGTACTTC. This translates into CASSYLQGTPSGDYEQYF. The chain carries TRBV5-1 and TRBJ2-7, with 9 bases matching TRBD2. There are 18 residues in the CDR3. V shed 3 bases and J 3 bases; nucleotides not matched to a gene: 16. Germline CDR1 is SGHRS and CDR2 is YFSETQ.

V and J are TRBV9 and TRBJ2-3; 8 nucleotides align to TRBD2. Germline lookup yields CDR1 SGDLS and CDR2 YYNGEE. J lost 2 bases, V lost 0 bases, and 5 bases had no gene match. This CDR3 has 16 residues. The CDR3 loop reads CASSVEDSGITDTQYF. CDR3 in DNA: TGTGCCAGCAGCGTAGAGGATAGCGGGATCACAGATACGCAGTATTTT.

Of note for this clone: Other DNA sequences from this sample encode an identical CDR3 as well. The chain has TRBV9 and TRBJ1-3, with D maybe TRBD1 (5 bases). This CDR3 comprises 15 residues. CDR1 and CDR2 (germline): SGDLS, YYNGEE. Deletions cut 2 bases from V and 0 bases from J, with 9 bases between. CDR3 residues: CASSVRGSSGNTIYF. The CDR3 DNA is TGTGCCAGCAGCGTGCGGGGGAGCTCTGGAAACACCATATATTTT.

The gene calls are TRBV3-1 (or the pseudogene TRBV3-2) and TRBJ1-3; D gene ambiguous. Trimming took 4 bases from V and 0 from J, leaving 10 bases between them. Germline V gene lookup returns CDR1 LGHDT and CDR2 YNNKEL (reference sequence). The CDR3 runs to 15 residues. Written as DNA, the CDR3 is TGTGCCAGCAGCCCCAGGCCGAGCTCTGGAAACACCATATATTTT. As protein: CASSPRPSSGNTIYF.

The chain recombines TRBV6-1 with TRBJ1-2; D call uncertain. Per germline, CDR1 MNHNS and CDR2 SASEGT. V was trimmed by 0 bases and J by 9 bases, leaving 11 bases between them. The CDR3 totals 13 residues. CDR3 bases: TGTGCCAGCAGTGAAGCGGAGGCCCCACGCTACACCTTC. This gives the protein CASSEAEAPRYTF.

This clone was counted a single time. The rearrangement joins TRBV15 to TRBJ2-7, with 9 bases aligning to TRBD1. V lost 4 bases to trimming and J lost 0 bases; unmatched junction nucleotides: 10. Germline V gives CDR1 LNHNV, CDR2 YYDKDF (reference sequence). This CDR3 has 17 amino acids. The CDR3 DNA sequence: TGTGCCACCAGCAAACCAGGGACAGGGCTGAGCTCCTACGAGCAGTACTTC. Encoded protein: CATSKPGTGLSSYEQYF. Full variable domain (remainder filled in from reference TRBV15 and TRBJ2-7): DAMVIQNPRYQVTQFGKPVTLSCSQTLNHNVMYWYQQKSSQAPKLLFHYYDKDFNNEADTPDNFQSRRPNTSFCFLDIRSPGLGDTAMYLCATSKPGTGLSSYEQYFGPGTRLTVT.

This rearrangement joins TRBV3-1 (or the pseudogene TRBV3-2) to TRBJ1-1; D ambiguous. Trimming cost V 1 base and J 1 base, with 4 bases left between them. Per the germline V gene, CDR1 is LGHDT and CDR2 is YNNKEL (reference sequence). The CDR3 extends over 13 amino acids. CDR3 in DNA: TGTGCCAGCAGCCAAGTAGAGAACACTGAAGCTTTCTTT. It encodes CASSQVENTEAFF.

This chain links TRBV4-3 with TRBJ1-1; possible D gene TRBD1, 5 bases. Looked up from germline, CDR1 is LGHNA and CDR2 is YSLEER. With 4 bases removed from V and 1 base from J, the gap between germline ends came to 13 bases. CDR3 size: 15 residues. The CDR3 reads CASSLLGVENTEAFF. The CDR3 DNA is TGCGCCAGCAGCCTATTAGGGGTAGAGAACACTGAAGCTTTCTTT.

The gene calls are TRBV14 and TRBJ1-6; no clear D gene. The CDR3 extends over 13 amino acids. In germline, CDR1 is SGHDN, CDR2 FVKESK. V was clipped by 3 bases and J by 5 bases, with 5 bases between them. CDR3 DNA: TGTGCCAGCAGCCAGCAGAATAATTCACCCCTCCACTTT. Translated: CASSQQNNSPLHF.

The rearrangement links TRBV7-8 to TRBJ1-4, with a weak D call TRBD1 (6 bases). With 4 bases removed from V and 8 bases from J, the gap between germline ends came to 14 bases. The CDR3 has 14 residues. In germline, CDR1 is SGHVS, CDR2 FQNEAQ. The CDR3 nucleotides read TGTGCCAGCAGCTCGGACAGTGGCCACGAAAAACTGTTTTTT. This translates into CASSSDSGHEKLFF.

This chain links TRBV4-2 with TRBJ2-1; D gene ambiguous. Looked up from germline, CDR1 is LGHNA and CDR2 is YNFKEQ. This CDR3 region has 16 residues. Trimming shortened V by 0 bases and J by 9 bases, and 18 bases separated the two germline ends. The CDR3 reads CASSQDILVYAPEQFF. CDR3 sequence (DNA): TGTGCCAGCAGCCAAGATATCCTAGTCTACGCCCCTGAGCAGTTCTTC.

The chain uses TRBV28 and TRBJ2-7; TRBD2 might be the D (5 bases). There are 19 residues in the CDR3. V lost 3 bases and J lost 0, with 24 bases in between. Germline lookup yields CDR1 MDHEN and CDR2 SYDVKM. The DNA for the CDR3 is TGTGCCAGCAGTTTCGAATTGAGGACTGTACTAGTTCGCTCCTACGAGCAGTACTTC. It yields the protein CASSFELRTVLVRSYEQYF. Combining the CDR3 with reference TRBV28 and TRBJ2-7 gives the whole variable domain DVKVTQSSRYLVKRTGEKVFLECVQDMDHENMFWYRQDPGLGLRLIYFSYDVKMKEKGDIPEGYSVSREKKERFSLILESASTNQTSMYLCASSFELRTVLVRSYEQYFGPGTRLTVT.

The table lists this clone with a count of one. The rearrangement links TRBV6-6 to TRBJ2-3; the match to TRBD2 covers 7 bases. The CDR3 covers 13 residues. With 8 bases clipped from V and 7 bases from J, the junction kept 9 bases outside the gene matches. The germline V gene has CDR1 MNHNY and CDR2 SVGAGI (reference sequence). The CDR3 here is CASSSGPVYTQYF. The CDR3 DNA reads TGTGCCAGCTCTAGCGGCCCTGTATATACGCAGTATTTT.

This chain uses TRBV12-3 or TRBV12-4 with TRBJ2-5; D possibly corresponds to TRBD2 (5 bases). Trimming took off 5 bases at V and 7 bases at J, with 14 bases between the two ends. There are 13 residues in the CDR3. CDR3 DNA: TGTGCCAGCAGTAGAGACACGGCGGGGACCCAGTACTTC. This sequence encodes CASSRDTAGTQYF.